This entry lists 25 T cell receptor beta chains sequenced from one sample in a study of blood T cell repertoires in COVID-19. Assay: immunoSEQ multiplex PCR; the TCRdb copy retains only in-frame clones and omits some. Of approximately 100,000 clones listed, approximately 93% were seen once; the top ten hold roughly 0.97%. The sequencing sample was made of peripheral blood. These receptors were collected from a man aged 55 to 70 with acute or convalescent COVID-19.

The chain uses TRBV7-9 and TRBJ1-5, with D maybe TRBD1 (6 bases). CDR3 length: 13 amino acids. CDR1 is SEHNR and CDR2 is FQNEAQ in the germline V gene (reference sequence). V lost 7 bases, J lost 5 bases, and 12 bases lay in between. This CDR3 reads CASTADRYQPQHF. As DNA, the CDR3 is TGTGCCAGCACCGCCGACAGGTATCAGCCCCAGCATTTT. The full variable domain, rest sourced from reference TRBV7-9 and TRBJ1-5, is DTGVSQNPRHKITKRGQNVTFRCDPISEHNRLYWYRQTLGQGPEFLTYFQNEAQLEKSRLLSDRFSAERPKGSFSTLEIQRTEQGDSAMYLCASTADRYQPQHFGDGTRLSIL.

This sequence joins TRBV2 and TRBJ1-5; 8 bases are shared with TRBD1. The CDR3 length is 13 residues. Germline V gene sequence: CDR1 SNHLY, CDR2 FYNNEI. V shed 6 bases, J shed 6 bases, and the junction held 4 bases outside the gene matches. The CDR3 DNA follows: TGTGCCAGCAGAGGACAGGGAGGTCAGCCCCAGCATTTT. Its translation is CASRGQGGQPQHF.

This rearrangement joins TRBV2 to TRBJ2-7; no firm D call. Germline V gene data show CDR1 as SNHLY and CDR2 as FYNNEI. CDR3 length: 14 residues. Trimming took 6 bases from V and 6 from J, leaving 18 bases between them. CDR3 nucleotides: TGTGCCAGCAGGGGCGACATATCGCGAGCCGAGCAGTACTTC. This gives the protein CASRGDISRAEQYF.

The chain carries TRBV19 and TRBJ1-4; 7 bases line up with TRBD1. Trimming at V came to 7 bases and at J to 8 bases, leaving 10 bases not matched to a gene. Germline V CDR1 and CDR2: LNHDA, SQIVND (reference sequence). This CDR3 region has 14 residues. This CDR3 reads CASMGYRGGEKLFF. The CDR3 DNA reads TGTGCCAGTATGGGTTACCGAGGGGGCGAAAAACTGTTTTTT.

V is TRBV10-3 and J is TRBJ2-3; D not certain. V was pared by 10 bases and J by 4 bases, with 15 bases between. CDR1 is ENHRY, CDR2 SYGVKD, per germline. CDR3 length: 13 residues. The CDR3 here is CATTPDIPDTQYF. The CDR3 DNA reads TGTGCCACTACACCCGACATCCCAGATACGCAGTATTTT.

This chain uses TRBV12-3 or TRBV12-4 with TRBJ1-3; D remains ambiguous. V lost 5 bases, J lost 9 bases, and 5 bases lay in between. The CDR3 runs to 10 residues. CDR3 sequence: CASSHGTIYF. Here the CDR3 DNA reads TGTGCCAGCAGTCACGGCACCATATATTTT.

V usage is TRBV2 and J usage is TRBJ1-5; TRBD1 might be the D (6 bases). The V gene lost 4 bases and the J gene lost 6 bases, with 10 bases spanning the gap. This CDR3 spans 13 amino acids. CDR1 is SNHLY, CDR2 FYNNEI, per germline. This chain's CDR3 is CASSVGGLQPQHF. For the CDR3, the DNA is TGTGCCAGCAGTGTGGGGGGGCTTCAGCCCCAGCATTTT.

The CDR3 here is CASSLSLAGRTDTQYF. In DNA form, the CDR3 reads TGTGCCAGCTCTCTGTCTCTAGCGGGAAGAACAGATACGCAGTATTTT. This chain uses TRBV18 with TRBJ2-3, with 9 nucleotides matching TRBD2. The CDR3 has 16 amino acids. J lost 3 bases, V lost 6 bases, and 10 bases had no gene match. Germline lookup yields CDR1 KGHSH and CDR2 LQKENI.

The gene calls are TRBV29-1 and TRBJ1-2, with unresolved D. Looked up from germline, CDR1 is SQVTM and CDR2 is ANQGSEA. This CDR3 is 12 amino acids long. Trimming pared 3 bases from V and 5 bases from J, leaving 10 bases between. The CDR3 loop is CSVEERIYGYTF. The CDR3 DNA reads TGCAGCGTTGAGGAGAGGATTTATGGCTACACCTTC.

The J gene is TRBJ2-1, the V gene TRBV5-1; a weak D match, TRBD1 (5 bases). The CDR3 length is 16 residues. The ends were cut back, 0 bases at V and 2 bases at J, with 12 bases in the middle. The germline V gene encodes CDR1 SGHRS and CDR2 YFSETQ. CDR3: CASSLALTAAYNEQFF. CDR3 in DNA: TGCGCCAGCAGCTTGGCCTTGACAGCTGCCTACAATGAGCAGTTCTTC.

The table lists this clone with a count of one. The CDR3 nucleotides read TGTGCCAGTAGAGGGGGACAGGACAATCAGCCCCAGCATTTT. Amino acids: CASRGGQDNQPQHF. This rearrangement joins TRBV19 to TRBJ1-5, with 8 positions matching TRBD1. V was pared by 6 bases and J by 3 bases, with 4 bases of the junction left unmatched. Germline CDR1 LNHDA, CDR2 SQIVND (reference sequence). This CDR3 comprises 14 residues.

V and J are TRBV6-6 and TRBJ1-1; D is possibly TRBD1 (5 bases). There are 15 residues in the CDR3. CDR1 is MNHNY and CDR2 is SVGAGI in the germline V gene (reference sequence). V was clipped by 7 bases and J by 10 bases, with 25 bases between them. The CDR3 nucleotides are TGTGCCAGCAAAACTAATCAGGGTGACTTTGGAAGAGCTTTCTTT. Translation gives CASKTNQGDFGRAFF.

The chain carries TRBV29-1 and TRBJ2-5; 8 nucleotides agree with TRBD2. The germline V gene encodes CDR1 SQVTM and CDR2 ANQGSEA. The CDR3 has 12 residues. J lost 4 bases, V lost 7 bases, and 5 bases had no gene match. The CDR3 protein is CSASGRGETQYF. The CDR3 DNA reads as TGCAGCGCAAGCGGGAGAGGAGAGACCCAGTACTTC.

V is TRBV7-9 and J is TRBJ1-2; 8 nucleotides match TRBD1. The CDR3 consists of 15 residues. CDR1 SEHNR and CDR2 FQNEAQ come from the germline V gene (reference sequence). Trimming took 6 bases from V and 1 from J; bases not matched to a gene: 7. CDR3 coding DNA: TGTGCCAGCAGGTTAACAGGGGGAGATAACTATGGCTACACCTTC. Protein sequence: CASRLTGGDNYGYTF.

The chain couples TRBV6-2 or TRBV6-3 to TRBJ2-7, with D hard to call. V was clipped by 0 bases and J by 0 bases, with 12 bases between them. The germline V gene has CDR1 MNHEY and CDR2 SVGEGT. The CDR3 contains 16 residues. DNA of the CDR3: TGTGCCAGCAGTTACTCGGCTTTAATTACCTCCTACGAGCAGTACGTC. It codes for CASSYSALITSYEQYV.

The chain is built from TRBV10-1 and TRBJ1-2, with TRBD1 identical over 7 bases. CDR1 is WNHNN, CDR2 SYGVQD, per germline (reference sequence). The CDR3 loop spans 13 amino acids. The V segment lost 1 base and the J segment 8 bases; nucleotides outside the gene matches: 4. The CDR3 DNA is TGCGCCAGCAGTGAGTACCGGGACAGAGGCTACACCTTC. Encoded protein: CASSEYRDRGYTF.

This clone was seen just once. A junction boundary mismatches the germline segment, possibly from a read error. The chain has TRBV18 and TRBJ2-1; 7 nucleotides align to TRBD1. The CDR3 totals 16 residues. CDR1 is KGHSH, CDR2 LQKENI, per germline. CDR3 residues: CASSPPETGFYNEQFF. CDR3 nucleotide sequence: TGTGCCAGCTCCCCACCGGAGACAGGGTTCTACAATGAGCAGTTCTTC.

CDR3 residues: CASSLGLAGGLNEQFF. The CDR3 coding sequence is TGCGCCAGCAGCTTGGGACTAGCGGGAGGGCTCAATGAGCAGTTCTTC. This chain joins TRBV5-1 and TRBJ2-1; 14 bases match TRBD2. The trim removed 0 bases at V and 6 bases at J, leaving 2 bases unmatched. This CDR3 comprises 16 residues. CDR1 SGHRS and CDR2 YFSETQ come from the germline V gene.

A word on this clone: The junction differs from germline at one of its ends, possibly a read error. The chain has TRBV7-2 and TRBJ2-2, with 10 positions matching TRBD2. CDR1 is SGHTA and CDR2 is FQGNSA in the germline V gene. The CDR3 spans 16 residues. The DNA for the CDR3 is TGTGCCAGCAGCATAGCGGGAGGAGCCAACACCGGGGAGCTGTTTTTT. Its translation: CASSIAGGANTGELFF.

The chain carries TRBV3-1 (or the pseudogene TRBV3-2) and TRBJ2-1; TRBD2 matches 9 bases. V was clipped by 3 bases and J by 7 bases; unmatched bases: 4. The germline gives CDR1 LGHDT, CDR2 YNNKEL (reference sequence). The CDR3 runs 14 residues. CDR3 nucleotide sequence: TGTGCCAGCAGCCAGCGGGAGGGCCCTAATGAGCAGTTCTTC. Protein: CASSQREGPNEQFF.

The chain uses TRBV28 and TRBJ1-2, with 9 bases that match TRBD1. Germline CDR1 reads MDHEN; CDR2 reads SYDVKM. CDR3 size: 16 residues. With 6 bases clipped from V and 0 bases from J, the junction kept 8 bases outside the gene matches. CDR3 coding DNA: TGTGCCAGCAGCCAAGGACAGGGGAGAGCTAACTATGGCTACACCTTC. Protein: CASSQGQGRANYGYTF.

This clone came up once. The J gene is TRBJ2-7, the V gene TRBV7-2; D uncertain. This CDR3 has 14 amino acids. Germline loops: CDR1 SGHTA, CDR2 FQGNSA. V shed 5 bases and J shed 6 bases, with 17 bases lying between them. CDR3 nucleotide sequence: TGTGCCAGCAGCCGCCGATCCCTAGGAGCCGAGCAGTACTTC. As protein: CASSRRSLGAEQYF.

CDR3 loop: CASSHGQGRGEQFF. The CDR3 DNA reads as TGTGCCAGCAGCCACGGACAGGGTCGGGGCGAGCAGTTCTTC. The V gene is TRBV7-9, the J gene TRBJ2-1; 8 bases map to TRBD1. Unmatched junction bases numbered 10, after V lost 5 bases and J lost 10 bases. The CDR3 extends over 14 amino acids. Looked up from germline, CDR1 is SEHNR and CDR2 is FQNEAQ (reference sequence).

The CDR3 reads CSVGPLTEAFF. The CDR3 nucleotides read TGCAGCGTTGGGCCGCTCACTGAAGCTTTCTTT. The J gene is TRBJ1-1, the V gene TRBV29-1; D is unclear. Germline CDR1 SQVTM, CDR2 ANQGSEA. Trimming took 4 bases from V and 4 from J, leaving 7 bases between them. The CDR3 is 11 amino acids.

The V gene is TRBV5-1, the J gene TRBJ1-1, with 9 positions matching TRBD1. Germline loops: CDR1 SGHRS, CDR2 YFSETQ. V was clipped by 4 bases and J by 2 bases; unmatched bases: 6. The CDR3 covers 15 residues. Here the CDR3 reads CASSARTGANTEAFF. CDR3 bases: TGCGCCAGCAGCGCCAGGACAGGGGCAAACACTGAAGCTTTCTTT.